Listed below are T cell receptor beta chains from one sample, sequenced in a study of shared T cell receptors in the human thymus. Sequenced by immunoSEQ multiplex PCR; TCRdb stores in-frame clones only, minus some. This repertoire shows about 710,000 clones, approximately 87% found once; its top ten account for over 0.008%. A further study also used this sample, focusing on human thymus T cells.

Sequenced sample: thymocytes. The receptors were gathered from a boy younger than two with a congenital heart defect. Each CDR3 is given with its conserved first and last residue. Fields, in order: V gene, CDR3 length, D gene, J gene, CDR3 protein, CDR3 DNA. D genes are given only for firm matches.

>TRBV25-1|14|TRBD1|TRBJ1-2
CASSEFSGGYGYTF
TGTGCCAGCAGTGAATTCTCAGGGGGCTATGGCTACACCTTC
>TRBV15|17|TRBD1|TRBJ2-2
CATSRGLGTANTGELFF
TGTGCCACCAGCAGAGGGTTGGGGACAGCGAACACCGGGGAGCTGTTTTTT
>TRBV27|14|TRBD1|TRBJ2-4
CASMYRGAKNIQYF
TGTGCCAGCATGTACAGGGGGGCCAAAAACATTCAGTACTTC
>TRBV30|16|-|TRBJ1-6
CAPRGPPSSYNSPLHF
TGTGCCCCAAGAGGGCCGCCGAGCTCCTATAATTCACCCCTCCACTTT
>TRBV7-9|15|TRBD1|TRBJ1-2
CASSFTGGRNYGYTF
TGTGCCAGCAGCTTTACAGGGGGTAGAAACTATGGCTACACCTTC
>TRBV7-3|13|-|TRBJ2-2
CASSSQATGELFF
TGTGCCAGCAGCTCACAGGCCACCGGGGAGCTGTTTTTT
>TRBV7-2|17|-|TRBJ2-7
CASSLSEPGGGSYEQYF
TGTGCCAGCAGCTTAAGTGAGCCGGGGGGCGGATCCTACGAGCAGTACTTC
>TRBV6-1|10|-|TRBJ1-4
CASKREKLFF
TGTGCCAGCAAGCGAGAAAAACTGTTTTTT
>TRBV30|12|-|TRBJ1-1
CAWSVGDTEAFF
TGTGCCTGGAGTGTCGGGGACACTGAAGCTTTCTTT
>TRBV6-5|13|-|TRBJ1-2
CASRERQAYGYTF
TGTGCCAGCAGGGAAAGGCAGGCTTATGGCTACACCTTC
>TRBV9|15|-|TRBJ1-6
CASSVAGKGPSPLHF
TGTGCCAGCAGCGTAGCTGGGAAGGGGCCTTCACCCCTCCACTTT